The next 30 T cell receptor beta chains were all read from a single sample in a study of T cells in Graves' hyperthyroidism and ophthalmopathy. It was RNA transcripts that yielded the amplified TCR beta CDR3 regions. HTBI primers drove first-round RT-PCR of the TCR CDR3. TCRdb re-analysed the multiplex PCR reads in MiXCR, keeping a single row per CDR3 protein. The profile shows 300,000 or so distinct CDR3 sequences, about 15% of them singletons. Sequenced input: blood. These receptors were taken from a woman aged 55 to 70 with Graves' ophthalmopathy.

This clonotype was found many times. V is TRBV12-3 or TRBV12-4 and J is TRBJ1-5; 7 bases agree with TRBD1. V lost 5 bases, J lost 6 bases, and 10 bases stayed unmatched. The CDR3 totals 15 residues. The CDR3 is CASSHRDREVQPQHF. Here the CDR3 DNA reads TGTGCCAGCAGTCACCGCGACAGGGAGGTTCAGCCCCAGCATTTT.

There are a few counts of this clonotype. CDR3 bases: TGTGCCACCAAAGGAGCAGGGAAACTCTACGAGCAGTACTTC. Translating it yields CATKGAGKLYEQYF. The rearrangement joins TRBV27 to TRBJ2-7, with D tentatively TRBD1 (5 bases). Germline lookup yields CDR1 MNHEY and CDR2 SMNVEV (reference sequence). V was pared by 10 bases and J by 3 bases, with 19 bases between. The CDR3 has 14 amino acids.

This clonotype came up many times. The V call is TRBV6-1, the J call TRBJ2-3; a possible D gene is TRBD2 (6 bases). The CDR3 spans 15 residues. Germline-derived CDR1 and CDR2 are MNHNS and SASEGT. The V end was cut by 5 bases, the J end by 0 bases, with 12 bases between. The CDR3 reads CASSLNGGSTDTQYF. For the CDR3, the DNA is TGTGCCAGCAGTTTAAACGGGGGAAGCACAGATACGCAGTATTTT.

This clonotype was recorded many times. The rearrangement joins TRBV18 to TRBJ1-6; D is undetermined. CDR1 KGHSH and CDR2 LQKENI come from the germline V gene. V was clipped by 2 bases and J by 7 bases, with 12 bases between them. CDR3 length equals 15 residues. CDR3 amino acids: CASSPSEGVNSPLHF. The DNA of the CDR3 is TGTGCCAGCTCACCAAGTGAGGGAGTGAATTCACCCCTCCACTTT.

In the case of this clonotype: This clone may be a read error of a much larger clone one base away. This sequence joins TRBV6-2 or TRBV6-3 and TRBJ1-2; D gene uncertain. The germline gives CDR1 MNHEY, CDR2 SVGEGT. The V gene lost 1 base and the J gene lost 10 bases, with 13 bases spanning the gap. CDR3 size: 13 residues. The CDR3 is CASSYYREGNYTF. The CDR3 DNA reads TGTGCCAGCAGTTACTACCGGGAAGGGAACTACACCTTC.

This clonotype was picked up many times. The rearrangement joins TRBV20-1 to TRBJ1-5; 7 nucleotides match TRBD1. Germline loops: CDR1 DFQATT, CDR2 SNEGSKA (reference sequence). V shed 1 base, J shed 7 bases, and the junction held 10 bases outside the gene matches. The CDR3 covers 15 residues. The DNA for the CDR3 is TGCAGTGCTAGAGCGGACAGGTCTCTACCCCAGCCCCAGCATTTT. This translates into CSARADRSLPQPQHF.

This clonotype was seen only a few times. The chain recombines TRBV5-6 with TRBJ2-3; D assignment may be TRBD1 or TRBD2 (5 bases each). Germline V gene sequence: CDR1 SGHDT, CDR2 YYEEEE. V was pared by 3 bases and J by 7 bases, with 27 bases between. This CDR3 spans 18 amino acids. CDR3 in amino acids: CASSSIPGAQVGTNTQYF. As DNA, the CDR3 is TGTGCCAGCAGCTCCATCCCCGGGGCTCAGGTGGGAACAAATACGCAGTATTTT. The full variable domain, in which reference TRBV5-6 and TRBJ2-3 provide the parts outside the CDR3, is DAGVTQSPTHLIKTRGQQVTLRCSPKSGHDTVSWYQQALGQGPQFIFQYYEEEERQRGNFPDRFSGHQFPNYSSELNVNALLLGDSALYLCASSSIPGAQVGTNTQYFGPGTRLTVL.

The chain recombines TRBV6-2 or TRBV6-3 with TRBJ2-1, with 9 positions matching TRBD2. The CDR3 spans 18 residues. The V and J ends lost 0 bases and 8 bases, in that order; junction bases with no gene match: 14. Germline values: CDR1 MNHEY, CDR2 SVGEGT. DNA of the CDR3: TGTGCCAGCAGTTACTCGACGGGCAATAGCGGGAGCTTGGATGAGCAGTTCTTC. Amino acids: CASSYSTGNSGSLDEQFF.

This clonotype was seen many times. CDR3 amino acids: CASSFGLAEKETQYF. CDR3 nucleotides: TGCGCCAGCAGCTTTGGACTAGCGGAAAAAGAGACCCAGTACTTC. This sequence joins TRBV5-1 and TRBJ2-5; TRBD2 agrees at 10 bases. With 2 bases clipped from V and 3 bases from J, the junction kept 4 bases outside the gene matches. Germline loops: CDR1 SGHRS, CDR2 YFSETQ. The length of the CDR3 is 15 residues.

This clonotype came up many times. The rearrangement links TRBV11-2 to TRBJ2-1; possibly TRBD1 or TRBD2 for D (6 bases each). This CDR3 has 16 amino acids. Deletions cut 0 bases from V and 4 bases from J, with 13 bases between. Germline CDR1 and CDR2: SGHAT and FQNNGV. CDR3 coding DNA: TGTGCCAGCAGCTTAGATCGGAGGGGGGCGTACAATGAGCAGTTCTTC. Protein sequence: CASSLDRRGAYNEQFF.

This clonotype occurred a few times. The V and J genes are TRBV28 and TRBJ2-7; 14 nucleotides agree with TRBD2. Germline V gene sequence: CDR1 MDHEN, CDR2 SYDVKM. J was trimmed by 7 bases and V by 8 bases; bases with no gene match: 13. CDR3 length equals 16 residues. The CDR3 sequence is CASGWTSGRSSGEQYF. CDR3 bases: TGTGCCAGCGGATGGACTAGCGGGAGGTCCAGCGGAGAGCAGTACTTC.

This clonotype has a count of ten or more. This chain uses TRBV7-9 with TRBJ2-3, with D possibly TRBD1 on 5 matching bases. Germline CDR1 is SEHNR and CDR2 is FQNEAQ (reference sequence). The V end was cut by 0 bases, the J end by 7 bases, with 14 bases between. The CDR3 spans 15 residues. As DNA, the CDR3 is TGTGCCAGCAGCTTAGCGCAGACAGTAATCAATACGCAGTATTTT. It encodes CASSLAQTVINTQYF.

This clonotype was detected many times. The chain links TRBV20-1 to TRBJ1-3; D gene uncertain. Per germline, CDR1 DFQATT and CDR2 SNEGSKA (reference sequence). This CDR3 region has 14 residues. Between the trimmed V and J ends, which lost 6 bases and 2 bases, there was a span of 14 bases. DNA of the CDR3: TGCAGTGCCGCCTCGAGAGGTGCTGGAAACACCATATATTTT. Amino acids: CSAASRGAGNTIYF.

In the case of this clonotype: This sequence may be a read error, since a much larger clone differs from it by one base. The chain has TRBV27 and TRBJ2-7, with D uncertain. Trimming removed 8 bases from V and 3 bases from J, with 14 bases in between. CDR3 length: 13 amino acids. Germline values: CDR1 MNHEY, CDR2 SMNVEV (reference sequence). In DNA, the CDR3 is TGTGCCAGCGGTTCGCCAAGAGTCTACGAGCAGTACTTC. Translation: CASGSPRVYEQYF.

This clonotype was observed many times. The chain combines TRBV7-2 with TRBJ1-5; D gene unclear. The CDR3 length is 13 residues. CDR1 and CDR2 (germline): SGHTA, FQGNSA. Trimming pared 1 base from V and 3 bases from J, leaving 4 bases between. The DNA of the CDR3 is TGTGCCAGCAGCTTAGTTTACAATCAGCCCCAGCATTTT. Translation: CASSLVYNQPQHF.

The table lists this clonotype with many counts. V is TRBV5-8 and J is TRBJ1-2; D is ambiguous. Germline-derived CDR1 and CDR2 are SGHTS and YDEGEE. This CDR3 spans 15 amino acids. V was clipped by 5 bases and J by 0 bases, with 14 bases between them. The CDR3 loop reads CASRPSGVTNYGYTF. The CDR3 DNA reads TGTGCCAGCAGACCCAGCGGGGTAACTAACTATGGCTACACCTTC.

At least ten counts were recorded for this clonotype. V and J are TRBV7-2 and TRBJ1-1; D gene ambiguous. V was cut by 3 bases and J by 5 bases, with 7 bases left in between. The V gene's germline CDR1 is SGHTA and CDR2 FQGNSA. The CDR3 totals 12 residues. DNA of the CDR3: TGTGCCAGCAGCTTTGGGCGGACTGAAGCTTTCTTT. It specifies CASSFGRTEAFF.

The J gene is TRBJ2-5, the V gene TRBV3-1; D call uncertain. Looked up from germline, CDR1 is LGHDT and CDR2 is YNNKEL (reference sequence). The CDR3 is 13 residues long. The V end lost 0 bases, the J end lost 5 bases, and 7 bases lay between the germline ends. The CDR3 DNA is TGTGCCAGCAGCCAAGATTGGCAGGAGACCCAGTACTTC. It yields the protein CASSQDWQETQYF.

The sample holds many counts of this clonotype. The J gene is TRBJ1-1, the V gene TRBV12-3 or TRBV12-4, with D maybe TRBD1 (5 bases). Trimming took off 6 bases at V and 4 bases at J, with 15 bases between the two ends. The CDR3 contains 14 residues. CDR3 coding DNA: TGTGCCAGCAGATCTAGGGGTTCGGGCACTGAAGCTTTCTTT. Protein sequence: CASRSRGSGTEAFF.

This clonotype was recorded many times. V and J are TRBV7-8 and TRBJ2-7; TRBD2 agrees at 10 bases. The CDR3 spans 20 residues. Germline values: CDR1 SGHVS, CDR2 FQNEAQ. J was trimmed by 4 bases and V by 0 bases; bases with no gene match: 18. The CDR3 DNA follows: TGTGCCAGCAGCTTAGCGCGGGAGGGTTTGAAGCGGGAGGGCCTATACGAGCAGTACTTC. Amino acid sequence: CASSLAREGLKREGLYEQYF.

In this sample, this clonotype turned up many times. This chain joins TRBV7-2 and TRBJ2-7; D may be TRBD2 (6 bases). The CDR3 runs 15 residues. CDR1 SGHTA and CDR2 FQGNSA come from the germline V gene. Trimming shortened V by 3 bases and J by 3 bases, and 15 bases separated the two germline ends. As DNA, the CDR3 is TGTGCCAGCAGCTTTTCTGCGGGGTCGCGCTACGAGCAGTACTTC. It specifies CASSFSAGSRYEQYF.

This clonotype was picked up many times. This rearrangement joins TRBV5-1 to TRBJ1-1; 7 bases align to TRBD1. Germline V lookup: CDR1 SGHRS, CDR2 YFSETQ. CDR3 length: 17 amino acids. V was clipped by 2 bases and J by 0 bases; unmatched bases: 10. The CDR3 loop is CASSLGGSLSLNTEAFF. CDR3 nucleotide sequence: TGCGCCAGCAGCTTAGGGGGCAGCCTATCGTTGAACACTGAAGCTTTCTTT.

This clonotype has just a few counts. The V call is TRBV27, the J call TRBJ1-2, with D perhaps matching TRBD1 (5 bases). Germline CDR1 is MNHEY and CDR2 is SMNVEV (reference sequence). V gave up 8 bases and J gave up 4 bases, with 11 bases separating them. The CDR3 is 12 residues long. The CDR3: CASAGVGYGYTF. CDR3 nucleotides: TGTGCCAGCGCGGGGGTCGGCTATGGCTACACCTTC.

The chain has TRBV7-8 and TRBJ2-4, with TRBD1 identical over 8 bases. The CDR3 spans 19 residues. CDR1 and CDR2 from the germline V gene are SGHVS and FQNEAQ. With 1 base clipped from V and 0 bases from J, the junction kept 11 bases outside the gene matches. As DNA, the CDR3 is TGTGCCAGCAGCTTAGACGGGGACAGGCCTAGCCTAGCCAAAAACATTCAGTACTTC. Its translation is CASSLDGDRPSLAKNIQYF.

Ten or more counts support this clonotype. The chain uses TRBV7-9 and TRBJ2-1, with D perhaps TRBD1 (5 bases). This CDR3 spans 16 amino acids. Germline V lookup: CDR1 SEHNR, CDR2 FQNEAQ (reference sequence). Trimming shortened V by 3 bases and J by 0 bases, and 12 bases separated the two germline ends. The CDR3 DNA reads as TGTGCCAGCAGCTTTGAGACAGTTAACTCCTACAATGAGCAGTTCTTC. Translating gives CASSFETVNSYNEQFF.

Concerning this clonotype: This sequence may be a read error, since a much larger clone differs from it by one base. This sequence joins TRBV7-2 and TRBJ2-1; D gene ambiguous. The end of the DNA fits TRBJ2-7 better, so the J call may be wrong. CDR1 SGHTA and CDR2 FQGNSA come from the germline V gene. There are 14 residues in the CDR3. CDR3 amino acids: CASSLVGNYNEQYF. The CDR3 DNA reads TGTGCCAGCAGCTTAGTGGGAAATTACAATGAGCAGTACTTC.

This clonotype came up a few times. The CDR3 nucleotides read TGCGCCAGCAGCTGGGGCGGGGATGGGCAGTCTGGGGCCAACGTCCTGACTTTC. Protein sequence: CASSWGGDGQSGANVLTF. This chain links TRBV4-3 with TRBJ2-6, with D possibly TRBD2 on 6 matching bases. V lost 5 bases and J 1 base, leaving 18 bases between the germline ends. Germline CDR1 is LGHNA and CDR2 is YSLEER. The CDR3 runs to 18 residues.

The V and J genes are TRBV6-1 and TRBJ2-5; maybe TRBD2 (6 bases). Per germline, CDR1 MNHNS and CDR2 SASEGT. The ends were cut back, 7 bases at V and 7 bases at J, with 10 bases in the middle. The CDR3 sequence is 11 residues long. The CDR3 coding sequence is TGTGCCAGCAATTACGGGGGGACCCAGTACTTC. It codes for CASNYGGTQYF.

The V and J genes are TRBV6-2 or TRBV6-3 and TRBJ2-1; a possible D gene is TRBD1 (5 bases). The germline V gene encodes CDR1 MNHEY and CDR2 SVGEGT. The CDR3 is 12 amino acids. V was shortened by 6 bases and J by 3 bases, with 6 bases between the two germline ends. In DNA, the CDR3 is TGTGCCAGCAGCAGGGTCTACAATGAGCAGTTCTTC. Protein: CASSRVYNEQFF.

Comments on this clonotype: One base away lies a much larger clone, so this may be a sequencing read error. This likely comes from a read error, as the CDR3 has no conserved phenylalanine or tryptophan at its end. The rearrangement uses TRBV27 and TRBJ1-2; unclear D gene. CDR1 is MNHEY, CDR2 SMNVEV, per germline (reference sequence). The CDR3 length is 15 residues. V lost 6 bases, J lost 1 base, and 15 bases lay in between. The CDR3 spells CASRRVDGYNYGYTL. The CDR3, as DNA: TGTGCCAGCAGACGAGTCGACGGTTATAACTATGGCTACACCCTC.